Below are 23 T cell receptor beta chains sequenced from a single sample in a study of blood T cells in healthy people across ages. PCR was performed a second time for about 6 to 12 cycles using a sample-barcoded 5' primer and a J-beta primer mix. TCRdb re-called the 5' RACE reads with MiXCR, one entry per CDR3 protein. The table shows around 1.5 million distinct CDR3 sequences, with around 59% occurring only once. Sequences were obtained from blood. These receptors originate from a man younger than 35 in good health.

The rearrangement joins TRBV4-1 to TRBJ2-2, with 9 nucleotides matching TRBD2. V lost 1 base, J lost 3 bases, and 9 bases stayed unmatched. There are 18 residues in the CDR3. The germline V gene has CDR1 MGHRA and CDR2 YSYEKL. The CDR3 here is CASSQGASGNLDTGELFF. The CDR3, as DNA: TGCGCCAGCAGCCAAGGCGCTAGCGGGAATTTGGACACCGGGGAGCTGTTTTTT.

V usage is TRBV12-3 or TRBV12-4 and J usage is TRBJ2-7, with 12 bases lining up with TRBD2. The CDR3 is 15 amino acids. J was trimmed by 3 bases and V by 3 bases; bases with no gene match: 3. CDR3 residues: CASSFPTSGSYEQYF. The CDR3 DNA sequence: TGTGCCAGCAGTTTCCCGACTAGCGGGAGCTACGAGCAGTACTTC.

This chain uses TRBV20-1 with TRBJ2-7; 7 nucleotides match TRBD2. Per the germline V gene, CDR1 is DFQATT and CDR2 is SNEGSKA (reference sequence). The CDR3 totals 14 residues. V gave up 2 bases and J gave up 7 bases; unmatched junction bases: 11. The CDR3 DNA sequence: TGCAGTGCTAGATTGCCGGGGGGATACAATGAGCAGTACTTC. The encoded protein is CSARLPGGYNEQYF.

The J gene is TRBJ2-1, the V gene TRBV12-3 or TRBV12-4; D possibly matches TRBD1 or TRBD2 (5 bases each). V was shortened by 4 bases and J by 6 bases, with 16 bases between the two germline ends. CDR3 size: 15 residues. CDR3 in amino acids: CASSYPPGRSNEQFF. The CDR3, as DNA: TGTGCCAGCAGTTATCCTCCGGGACGTTCCAATGAGCAGTTCTTC.

This clonotype was observed a few times. The chain employs TRBV27 and TRBJ1-1; D gene uncertain. V was shortened by 1 base and J by 1 base, with 13 bases between the two germline ends. The CDR3 consists of 16 residues. Germline values: CDR1 MNHEY, CDR2 SMNVEV (reference sequence). Written as DNA, the CDR3 is TGTGCCAGCAGTTTATGGGCCGCAGGAACGAACACTGAAGCTTTCTTT. It specifies CASSLWAAGTNTEAFF.

The rearrangement links TRBV5-1 to TRBJ2-1; 9 bases match TRBD1. Trimming at V came to 4 bases and at J to 3 bases, leaving 5 bases not matched to a gene. This CDR3 spans 15 amino acids. CDR1 and CDR2 (germline): SGHRS, YFSETQ. CDR3 bases: TGCGCCAGCAGCCGGACAGGGGAAGACTACAATGAGCAGTTCTTC. This sequence encodes CASSRTGEDYNEQFF.

The chain employs TRBV28 and TRBJ1-4; 8 bases are a match to TRBD1. Germline trimming cut 0 bases from V and 7 bases from J; bases unmatched to any gene: 7. The germline V gene has CDR1 MDHEN and CDR2 SYDVKM. There are 16 residues in the CDR3. CDR3 residues: CASSLWGQAVSEKLFF. The CDR3 DNA is TGTGCCAGCAGTTTATGGGGACAGGCTGTATCTGAAAAACTGTTTTTT.

This chain uses TRBV3-1 with TRBJ1-2, with a possible D match to TRBD1 (6 bases). The V gene's germline CDR1 is LGHDT and CDR2 YNNKEL (reference sequence). V lost 0 bases to trimming and J lost 4 bases, with 12 bases between them. The CDR3 is 15 amino acids. This CDR3 reads CASSQDGGGVYGYTF. The CDR3 bases are TGTGCCAGCAGCCAAGATGGGGGGGGCGTCTATGGCTACACCTTC.

The chain has TRBV27 and TRBJ2-3, with 12 bases that match TRBD2. Germline V CDR1 and CDR2: MNHEY, SMNVEV (reference sequence). This CDR3 has 16 amino acids. Trimming removed 6 bases from V and 3 bases from J; junction bases left unmatched: 7. CDR3 in DNA: TGTGCCAGCAGGGTGTCTAGCGGGGGGGCAACAGATACGCAGTATTTT. Encoded protein: CASRVSSGGATDTQYF.

This clonotype was picked up a small number of times. The chain has TRBV2 and TRBJ1-1, with no clear D. The CDR3 runs to 12 residues. Germline values: CDR1 SNHLY, CDR2 FYNNEI. The germline V and J ends were trimmed by 8 bases and 4 bases, with 11 bases remaining between them. DNA of the CDR3: TGTGCCAGCGGGGTTGTGGTCACTGAAGCTTTCTTT. Its translation: CASGVVVTEAFF.

The chain joins TRBV6-4 to TRBJ2-5; 9 bases agree with TRBD2. V dropped 2 bases and J dropped 2; count of bases not matched to a gene: 15. Germline-derived CDR1 and CDR2 are MRHNA and SNTAGT. This CDR3 region has 19 residues. CDR3 in amino acids: CASSDDTTKSGGPQETQYF. The CDR3 DNA reads TGTGCCAGCAGTGACGACACCACTAAAAGCGGGGGGCCACAAGAGACCCAGTACTTC.

The chain carries TRBV13 and TRBJ2-3; tentatively, D is TRBD2 (6 bases). Germline-derived CDR1 and CDR2 are PRHDT and FYEKMQ (reference sequence). The CDR3 is 14 residues long. V was trimmed by 5 bases and J by 1 base, leaving 10 bases between them. The CDR3 spells CASSIPGGTDTQYF. For the CDR3, the DNA is TGTGCCAGCAGCATACCGGGAGGCACAGATACGCAGTATTTT.

This clonotype occurred a few times. The V gene is TRBV25-1, the J gene TRBJ2-7; D is unresolved. This CDR3 is 13 amino acids long. Trimming shortened V by 3 bases and J by 5 bases, and 11 bases separated the two germline ends. Per the germline V gene, CDR1 is MGHDK and CDR2 is SYGVNS. The CDR3 DNA follows: TGTGCCAGCAGTGAGGTAGGGATTAACGAGCAGTACTTC. Translating gives CASSEVGINEQYF.

This chain uses TRBV7-2 with TRBJ2-3; tentatively, D is TRBD1 (6 bases). The ends were cut back, 7 bases at V and 7 bases at J, with 15 bases in the middle. Germline V gives CDR1 SGHTA, CDR2 FQGNSA. This CDR3 has 13 amino acids. CDR3 residues: CASTPSQGYTQYF. The CDR3 bases are TGTGCCAGCACTCCTTCACAGGGTTATACGCAGTATTTT.

The V call is TRBV11-2, the J call TRBJ2-1, with 8 bases that match TRBD2. Trimming removed 5 bases from V and 5 bases from J; junction bases left unmatched: 8. Germline V gives CDR1 SGHAT, CDR2 FQNNGV. CDR3 length: 15 residues. CDR3 amino acids: CASSQDYSGDNEQFF. The CDR3 DNA follows: TGTGCCAGCAGCCAAGATTATAGCGGGGACAATGAGCAGTTCTTC. The full variable domain, in which reference TRBV11-2 and TRBJ2-1 provide the parts outside the CDR3, is EAGVAQSPRYKIIEKRQSVAFWCNPISGHATLYWYQQILGQGPKLLIQFQNNGVVDDSQLPKDRFSAERLKGVDSTLKIQPAKLEDSAVYLCASSQDYSGDNEQFFGPGTRLTVL.

The chain carries TRBV13 and TRBJ2-4; D may be TRBD2 (8 bases). The DNA end lines up better with TRBJ2-7; the J call may be wrong. This CDR3 has 16 amino acids. The germline gives CDR1 PRHDT, CDR2 FYEKMQ (reference sequence). The CDR3 spells CASSLGGGGGFYEQYF. The CDR3 DNA reads TGTGCCAGCAGCTTAGGAGGGGGCGGGGGGTTCTACGAGCAGTACTTC.

J is TRBJ2-3 and V is TRBV20-1, with a possible D match to TRBD2 (5 bases). The V and J ends lost 0 bases and 4 bases respectively, with 8 bases between them. This CDR3 is built from 13 residues. Germline lookup yields CDR1 DFQATT and CDR2 SNEGSKA (reference sequence). Here the CDR3 DNA reads TGCAGTGCTAGAGATGACTACCCAGATACGCAGTATTTT. Protein product: CSARDDYPDTQYF.

The chain is built from TRBV6-4 and TRBJ1-1; D remains unclear. Germline CDR1 and CDR2: MRHNA and SNTAGT. The V gene lost 6 bases and the J gene lost 2 bases, with 10 bases spanning the gap. The CDR3 runs to 13 residues. This CDR3 reads CASSVTDNTEAFF. The CDR3 coding sequence is TGTGCCAGCAGCGTCACAGATAACACTGAAGCTTTCTTT.

A few counts support this clonotype. The genes are TRBV12-3 or TRBV12-4 and TRBJ1-5; no firm D call. Trimming took 3 bases from V and 0 from J, leaving 9 bases between them. The CDR3 loop spans 15 amino acids. CDR3 in amino acids: CASSFGQYSNQPQHF. The CDR3 nucleotides are TGTGCCAGCAGTTTTGGTCAGTATAGCAATCAGCCCCAGCATTTT.

This clonotype was detected only a few times. CDR3 DNA sequence: TGTGCCAGCAGTGAAGGACAGTGGGTGCTCGCCCCCTACGAGCAGTACTTC. Translating it yields CASSEGQWVLAPYEQYF. The V and J genes are TRBV6-1 and TRBJ2-5; tentatively, D is TRBD1 (5 bases). The assigned J gene may be wrong: the sequence end matches TRBJ2-7 better. The CDR3 is 17 amino acids. Germline CDR1 reads MNHNS; CDR2 reads SASEGT.

The V and J genes are TRBV7-2 and TRBJ2-1, with a possible D match to TRBD2 (6 bases). The assigned J gene may be wrong: the sequence end matches TRBJ2-7 better. Germline assignment: CDR1 SGHTA and CDR2 FQGNSA. CDR3 length: 16 amino acids. In nucleotides, the CDR3 is TGTGCCAGCAGCTTAGTTGGATCGGCGGGAAACTACGAGCAGTACTTC. Translating it yields CASSLVGSAGNYEQYF.

There are a few counts of this clonotype. The V gene is TRBV5-1, the J gene TRBJ2-3; D remains unclear. V shed 2 bases and J shed 4 bases, with 8 bases lying between them. The CDR3 extends over 13 amino acids. CDR1 is SGHRS, CDR2 YFSETQ, per germline. CDR3 sequence (DNA): TGCGCCAGCAGCTTCAACAGACCAGATACGCAGTATTTT. It is translated as CASSFNRPDTQYF.

The V gene is TRBV5-5, the J gene TRBJ2-7, with 13 bases matching TRBD2. V dropped 4 bases and J dropped 4; count of bases not matched to a gene: 11. The CDR3 extends over 17 amino acids. Germline V gives CDR1 SGHKS, CDR2 YYEKEE (reference sequence). CDR3 DNA: TGTGCCAGCAGCAATCCCGGGACTAGCGGGACCTATTACGAGCAGTACTTC. Its translation is CASSNPGTSGTYYEQYF.